Below, one T cell receptor (beta chain) is given with its context. Per germline, CDR1 SGHTA and CDR2 FQGTGA. The V gene end was trimmed by 2 bases and the J gene end by 4 bases; junction bases not matched to a gene: 4. The CDR3 is 15 amino acids. This sample is part of a study of cytomegalovirus exposure and HLA in healthy donors. A multiplex PCR was run with 60 Vbeta primers and 13 Jbeta primers. Libraries were prepared by immunoSEQ multiplex PCR; TCRdb keeps only in-frame clonotypes and omits some of them. The table lists around 49,000 clones, roughly 75% of them singletons. The V and J genes are TRBV7-3 and TRBJ2-3, with TRBD1 identical over 9 bases. The sequence derives from a man younger than 45 in good health and CMV-seropositive. Sequencing used PBMCs. CDR3 sequence: CASSLGQGIADTQYF. The CDR3 nucleotides are TGTGCCAGCAGCTTAGGACAGGGGATCGCAGATACGCAGTATTTT.